These T cell receptor beta chains were read from a single sample in a study of T cell clusters in autoimmune cytopenias. For each CDR3 protein, TCRdb gives one entry from its re-call of the multiplex PCR reads, without DNA. The sample holds about 8,200 distinct CDR3 sequences. What was sequenced was peripheral blood. The receptors come from a human donor with an autoimmune cytopenia or autoimmune hepatitis (not recorded which). CDR3s include the opening cysteine and the closing phenylalanine or tryptophan. Fields, in order: V gene, J gene, clone size, CDR3 protein. The size of a clone is reported for some rows only, either as once, few or many, or as a class for expanded clones.

TRBV12-3/TRBV12-4	TRBJ2-3	.	CAIGTSGRTDTQYF
TRBV15	TRBJ2-3	.	CATSREKRGSTDTQYF
TRBV6-5	TRBJ1-2	.	CASGQGEGDYGYTF
TRBV20-1	TRBJ2-3	.	CSASVTGQTDTQYF
TRBV6-1	TRBJ2-1	.	CASSEGRMSNNEQFF
TRBV27	TRBJ2-7	.	CASSVTRRTNEQYF
TRBV6-1	TRBJ1-4	medium-sized	CASRLDGGREKLFF
TRBV29-1	TRBJ1-2	medium-sized	CSVVGQGGGYTF
TRBV29-1	TRBJ2-2	medium-sized	CSVHSTGELFF
TRBV6-1	TRBJ1-2	.	CASRDRQGALGYTF
TRBV6-6	TRBJ1-2	.	CASSTGYYGYTF
TRBV19	TRBJ2-6	.	CASSTGFGANVLTF
TRBV5-5	TRBJ2-5	.	CASSLASAPETQYF
TRBV5-6	TRBJ1-1	.	CASSHGHQNTEAFF
TRBV6-5	TRBJ1-2	medium-sized	CASIRKGYGYTF
TRBV6-6	TRBJ1-1	.	CASRISGGNTEAFF
TRBV12-3/TRBV12-4	TRBJ1-1	.	CASSFEDLLNTEAFF
TRBV10-3	TRBJ2-1	.	CATWSEARDEQFF
TRBV27	TRBJ1-5	.	CASSLRDNLSPQHF
TRBV12-3/TRBV12-4	TRBJ2-1	.	CASSLRDSYNEQFF
TRBV5-5	TRBJ2-3	.	CASNPWEGGLDTQYF
TRBV7-9	TRBJ2-1	.	CASSPRAGPYNEQFF
TRBV27	TRBJ2-2	.	CASSLPSGPRTGELFF
TRBV12-3/TRBV12-4	TRBJ1-1	.	CASRSDRELMNTEAFF